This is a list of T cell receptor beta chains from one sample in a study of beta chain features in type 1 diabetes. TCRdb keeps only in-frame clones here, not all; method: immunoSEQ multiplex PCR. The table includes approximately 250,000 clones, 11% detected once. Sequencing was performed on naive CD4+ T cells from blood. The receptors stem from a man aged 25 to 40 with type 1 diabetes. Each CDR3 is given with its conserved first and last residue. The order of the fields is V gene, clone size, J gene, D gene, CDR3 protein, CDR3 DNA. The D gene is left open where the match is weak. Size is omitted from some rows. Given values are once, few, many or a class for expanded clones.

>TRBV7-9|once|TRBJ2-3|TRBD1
CASSRRQGLTDTQYF
TGTGCCAGCAGCCGACGACAGGGGCTGACAGATACGCAGTATTTT
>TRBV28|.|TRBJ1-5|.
CASTSRGRYQPQHF
TGTGCCAGCACCTCCCGCGGGCGGTATCAGCCCCAGCATTTT
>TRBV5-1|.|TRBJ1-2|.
CASSFGDYGYTF
TGCGCCAGCAGCTTTGGAGACTATGGCTACACCTTC
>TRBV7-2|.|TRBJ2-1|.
CASSLAGATYNEQFF
TGTGCCAGCAGCTTAGCGGGGGCCACCTACAATGAGCAGTTCTTC
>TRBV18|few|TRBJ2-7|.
CASSPNRSPYEQYF
TGTGCCAGCTCACCTAACAGGTCCCCCTACGAGCAGTACTTC
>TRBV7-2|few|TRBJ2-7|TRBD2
CASSLAGGNYEQYF
TGTGCCAGCAGCTTGGCGGGGGGCAACTACGAGCAGTACTTC
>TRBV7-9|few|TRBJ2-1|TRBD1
CASSPRPGQNYNEQFF
TGTGCCAGCAGCCCACGTCCGGGACAGAACTACAATGAGCAGTTCTTC
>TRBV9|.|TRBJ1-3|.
CASSVEPISGNTIYF
TGTGCCAGCAGCGTAGAGCCGATCTCTGGAAACACCATATATTTT
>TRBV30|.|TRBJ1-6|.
CAWGRTGGFNSPLHF
TGTGCCTGGGGACGGACCGGAGGATTTAATTCACCCCTCCACTTT
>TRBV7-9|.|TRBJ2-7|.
CASSLGLSFGQYF
TGTGCCAGCAGCCTCGGACTGTCTTTTGGGCAGTACTTC
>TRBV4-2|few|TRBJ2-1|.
CASSQDRGREQFF
TGTGCCAGCAGCCAAGATAGAGGGCGGGAGCAGTTCTTC
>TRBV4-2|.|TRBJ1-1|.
CASSPGVGGGGTEAFF
TGTGCCAGCAGCCCCGGTGTCGGCGGAGGAGGCACTGAAGCTTTCTTT
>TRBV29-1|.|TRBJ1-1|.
CSVAGANTEAFF
TGCAGCGTTGCGGGAGCAAACACTGAAGCTTTCTTT
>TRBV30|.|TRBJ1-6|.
CAWTNQGSYNSPLHF
TGTGCCTGGACAAACCAGGGCTCCTATAATTCACCCCTCCACTTT
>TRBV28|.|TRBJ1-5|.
CASSKAGPQHF
TGTGCCAGCTCAAAGGCGGGCCCCCAGCATTTT
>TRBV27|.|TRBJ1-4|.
CASSLRRGEKLFF
TGTGCCAGCAGTTTACGGAGGGGTGAAAAACTGTTTTTT
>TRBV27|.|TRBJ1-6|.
CASSLSRWDSPLHF
TGTGCCAGCAGTTTATCGAGGTGGGATTCACCCCTCCACTTT
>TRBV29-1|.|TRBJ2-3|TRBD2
CSVGRPSGGDTQYF
TGCAGCGTGGGTCGCCCTAGCGGGGGTGATACGCAGTATTTT
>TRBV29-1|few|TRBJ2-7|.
CSAKTRRDGEQYF
TGCAGCGCCAAAACCCGCAGGGATGGAGAGCAGTACTTC
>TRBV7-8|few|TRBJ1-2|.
CASSLGMGVYGYTF
TGTGCCAGCAGCTTGGGCATGGGCGTCTATGGCTACACCTTC
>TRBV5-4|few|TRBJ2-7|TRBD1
CASSFGTGSSYEQYF
TGTGCCAGCAGCTTCGGGACAGGATCCTCCTACGAGCAGTACTTC
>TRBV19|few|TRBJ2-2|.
CASSIFAAGGELFF
TGTGCCAGTAGTATATTTGCCGCGGGCGGGGAGCTGTTTTTT
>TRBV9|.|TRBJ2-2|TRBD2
CASSVEAGAGELFF
TGTGCCAGCAGCGTCGAGGCGGGGGCCGGGGAGCTGTTTTTT
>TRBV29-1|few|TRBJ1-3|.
CSVDGGPGNTIYF
TGCAGCGTTGATGGAGGGCCTGGAAACACCATATATTTT
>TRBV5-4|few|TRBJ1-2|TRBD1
CASSLNRDSLNYGYTF
TGTGCCAGCAGCCTAAACCGGGACAGCCTTAACTATGGCTACACCTTC
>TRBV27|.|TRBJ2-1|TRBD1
CASASTLGTGYVNEQFF
TGTGCCAGCGCCTCGACTCTAGGGACAGGGTACGTCAATGAGCAGTTCTTC
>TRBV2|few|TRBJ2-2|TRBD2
CASRALAGGAGELFF
TGTGCCAGCAGGGCTCTAGCGGGGGGCGCCGGGGAGCTGTTTTTT
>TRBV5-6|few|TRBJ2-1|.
CASSLAWVGAREVGNEQFF
TGTGCCAGCAGCTTGGCGTGGGTCGGGGCCAGGGAGGTTGGCAATGAGCAGTTCTTC
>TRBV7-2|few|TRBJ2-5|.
CASSRGLVQETQYF
TGTGCCAGCAGTCGAGGACTGGTCCAAGAGACCCAGTACTTC
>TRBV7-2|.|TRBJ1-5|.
CASSWAPSNQPQHF
TGTGCCAGCAGCTGGGCACCCAGCAATCAGCCCCAGCATTTT
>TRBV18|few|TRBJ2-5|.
CASSAYQETQYF
TGTGCCAGCTCAGCGTACCAAGAGACCCAGTACTTC
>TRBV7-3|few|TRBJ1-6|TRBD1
CASSSSGQGTSPLHF
TGTGCCAGCAGCTCCTCCGGACAGGGGACCTCACCCCTCCACTTT
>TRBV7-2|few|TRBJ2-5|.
CASSLRRGRETQYF
TGTGCCAGCAGCTTAAGAAGGGGCCGGGAGACCCAGTACTTC
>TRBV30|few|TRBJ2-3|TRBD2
CAIRLAGARDTQYF
TGTGCAATCCGACTAGCGGGGGCCCGGGATACGCAGTATTTT
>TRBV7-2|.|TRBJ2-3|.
CASSLPRLSTDTQYF
TGTGCCAGCAGCTTACCCCGACTAAGCACAGATACGCAGTATTTT
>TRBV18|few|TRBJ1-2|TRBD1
CASSPLSDRASGYTF
TGTGCCAGCTCACCCCTTTCGGACAGGGCTTCTGGCTACACCTTC
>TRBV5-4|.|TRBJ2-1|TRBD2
CASSQDSREGHEQFF
TGTGCCAGCAGCCAAGACTCCAGGGAGGGGCATGAGCAGTTCTTC
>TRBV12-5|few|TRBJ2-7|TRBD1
CASGPGGTGYYPTYEQYF
TGTGCTAGTGGTCCGGGCGGGACAGGCTATTATCCAACCTACGAGCAGTACTTC
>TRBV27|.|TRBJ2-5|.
CASSLRGGETQYF
TGTGCCAGCAGTTTAAGAGGGGGTGAGACCCAGTACTTC
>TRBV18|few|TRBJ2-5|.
CASSPGTRGETQYF
TGTGCCAGCTCACCAGGAACGAGAGGGGAGACCCAGTACTTC
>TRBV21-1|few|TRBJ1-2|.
CASSSGTGVYGYTF
TGTGCCAGCAGCTCCGGGACAGGGGTATATGGCTACACCTTC
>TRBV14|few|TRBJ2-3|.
CASSRLQTTDTQYF
TGTGCCAGCAGCCGTCTGCAGACTACAGATACGCAGTATTTT